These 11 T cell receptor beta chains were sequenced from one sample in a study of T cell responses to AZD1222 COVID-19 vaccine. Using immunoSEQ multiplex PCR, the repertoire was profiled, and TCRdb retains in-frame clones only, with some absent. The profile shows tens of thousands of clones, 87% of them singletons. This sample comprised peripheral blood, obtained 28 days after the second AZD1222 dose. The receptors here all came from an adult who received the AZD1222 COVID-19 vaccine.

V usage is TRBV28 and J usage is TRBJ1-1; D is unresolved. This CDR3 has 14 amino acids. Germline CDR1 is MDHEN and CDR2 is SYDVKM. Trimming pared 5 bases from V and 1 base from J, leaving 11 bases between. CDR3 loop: CASSRRTGNTEAFF. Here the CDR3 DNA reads TGTGCCAGCAGTCGAAGGACGGGGAACACTGAAGCTTTCTTT.

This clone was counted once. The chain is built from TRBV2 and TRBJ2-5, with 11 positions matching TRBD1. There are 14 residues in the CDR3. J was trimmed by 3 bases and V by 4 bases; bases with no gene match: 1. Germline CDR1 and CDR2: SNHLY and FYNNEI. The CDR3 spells CASSGDRGEETQYF. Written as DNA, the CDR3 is TGTGCCAGCAGTGGGGACAGGGGGGAAGAGACCCAGTACTTC.

CDR3 loop: CASERVRDNEQFF. The DNA for the CDR3 is TGTGCCAGCGAACGGGTCAGGGACAATGAGCAGTTCTTC. The chain uses TRBV2 and TRBJ2-1, with D maybe TRBD1 (5 bases). CDR1 and CDR2 (germline): SNHLY, FYNNEI. The V and J ends lost 8 bases and 5 bases respectively, with 13 bases between them. This CDR3 region has 13 residues.

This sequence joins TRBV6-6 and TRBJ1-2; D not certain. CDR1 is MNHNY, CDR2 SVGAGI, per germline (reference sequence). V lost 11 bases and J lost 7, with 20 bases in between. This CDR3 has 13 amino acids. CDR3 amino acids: CAGRIEGGGGYTF. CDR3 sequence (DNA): TGTGCCGGAAGGATCGAGGGAGGAGGTGGCTACACCTTC.

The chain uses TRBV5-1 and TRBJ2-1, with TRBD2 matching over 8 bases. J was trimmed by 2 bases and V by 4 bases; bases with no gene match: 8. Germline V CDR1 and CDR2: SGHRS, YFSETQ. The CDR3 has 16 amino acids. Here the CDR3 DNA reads TGCGCCAGCAGCCCCCGTAGCGGGACGGCCTACAATGAGCAGTTCTTC. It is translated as CASSPRSGTAYNEQFF. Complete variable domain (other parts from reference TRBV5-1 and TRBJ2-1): KAGVTQTPRYLIKTRGQQVTLSCSPISGHRSVSWYQQTPGQGLQFLFEYFSETQRNKGNFPGRFSGRQFSNSRSEMNVSTLELGDSALYLCASSPRSGTAYNEQFFGPGTRLTVL.

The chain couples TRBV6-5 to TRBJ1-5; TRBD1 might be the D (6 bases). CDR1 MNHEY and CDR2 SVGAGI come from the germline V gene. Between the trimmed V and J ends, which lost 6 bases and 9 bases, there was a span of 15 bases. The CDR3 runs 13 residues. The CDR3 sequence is CASRAQGEGPQHF. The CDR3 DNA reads TGTGCCAGCAGGGCACAGGGTGAGGGGCCCCAGCATTTT.

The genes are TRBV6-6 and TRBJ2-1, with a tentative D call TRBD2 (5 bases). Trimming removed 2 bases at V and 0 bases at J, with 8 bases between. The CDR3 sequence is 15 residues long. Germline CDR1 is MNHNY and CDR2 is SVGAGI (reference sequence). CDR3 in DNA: TGTGCCAGCAGTTACCAAGGGAGCTCCTACAATGAGCAGTTCTTC. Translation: CASSYQGSSYNEQFF.

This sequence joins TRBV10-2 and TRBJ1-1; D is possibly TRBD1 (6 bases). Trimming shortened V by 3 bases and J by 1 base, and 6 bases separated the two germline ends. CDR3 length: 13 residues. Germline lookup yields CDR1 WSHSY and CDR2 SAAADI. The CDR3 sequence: CASSDRGNTEAFF. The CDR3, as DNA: TGCGCCAGCAGTGACAGGGGGAACACTGAAGCTTTCTTT.

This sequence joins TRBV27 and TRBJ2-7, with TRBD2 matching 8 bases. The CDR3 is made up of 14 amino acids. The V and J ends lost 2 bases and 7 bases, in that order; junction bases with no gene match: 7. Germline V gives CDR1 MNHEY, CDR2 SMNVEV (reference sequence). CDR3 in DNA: TGTGCCAGCAGTTTAACTAGCGGTACTTGGGAGCAGTACTTC. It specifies CASSLTSGTWEQYF.

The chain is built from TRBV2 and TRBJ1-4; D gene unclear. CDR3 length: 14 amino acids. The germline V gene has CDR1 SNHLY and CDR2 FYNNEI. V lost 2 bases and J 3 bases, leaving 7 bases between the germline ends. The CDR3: CASSERQSNEKLFF. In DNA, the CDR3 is TGTGCCAGCAGTGAACGTCAATCTAATGAAAAACTGTTTTTT. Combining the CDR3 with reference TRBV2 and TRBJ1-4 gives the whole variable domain EPEVTQTPSHQVTQMGQEVILRCVPISNHLYFYWYRQILGQKVEFLVSFYNNEISEKSEIFDDQFSVERPDGSNFTLKIRSTKLEDSAMYFCASSERQSNEKLFFGSGTQLSVL.

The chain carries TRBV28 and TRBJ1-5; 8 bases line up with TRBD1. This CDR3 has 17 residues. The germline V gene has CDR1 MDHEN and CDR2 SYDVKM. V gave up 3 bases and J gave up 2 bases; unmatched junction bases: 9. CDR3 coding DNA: TGTGCCAGCAGTTTGCATAAACTGACAGGGGGCAATCAGCCCCAGCATTTT. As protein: CASSLHKLTGGNQPQHF.